The 30 T cell receptor beta chains reported below all come from one sample, sequenced in a study of CD8+CD57+ T cells in acquired aplastic anemia. Sequenced patients had shown CD8+CD57+ cell expansion by flow cytometry. Profiles of TCR beta VDJ and CDR3 were generated from a genomic DNA template. TCRdb fed the reads into MiXCR, producing one record per CDR3 protein. The sample lists about 200,000 distinct CDR3 sequences; 55% to 65% were seen once. The sample consisted of sorted CD4+, CD8+, or CD8+CD57+ T cells (not recorded which) from PBMCs. The source of these receptors is a human donor with aplastic anemia.

The rearrangement uses TRBV19 and TRBJ2-7, with 10 positions matching TRBD2. The CDR3 covers 14 residues. Germline CDR1 and CDR2: LNHDA and SQIVND (reference sequence). Trimming cost V 3 bases and J 4 bases; bases outside gene matches: 3. Here the CDR3 DNA reads TGTGCCAGTAGTATGGGTAGCGGGGGGTACGAGCAGTACTTC. Residues: CASSMGSGGYEQYF.

This clonotype was seen more than once but under ten times. The chain is built from TRBV11-1 and TRBJ2-1; 7 bases are a match to TRBD2. Germline V gives CDR1 SGHAT, CDR2 FQDESV (reference sequence). With V trimmed by 5 bases and J by 6 bases, 10 bases remained unmatched. The CDR3 sequence is 15 residues long. The CDR3 nucleotides read TGTGCCAGCAGCGCATCTGATAGCGGGCGCAATGAGCAGTTCTTC. This translates into CASSASDSGRNEQFF.

This chain connects TRBV7-9 to TRBJ2-1; the D is unclear. Per germline, CDR1 SEHNR and CDR2 FQNEAQ (reference sequence). The CDR3 loop spans 14 amino acids. The V gene lost 4 bases and the J gene lost 3 bases, with 10 bases spanning the gap. CDR3 coding DNA: TGTGCCAGCAGCTCACCACTACACTACAATGAGCAGTTCTTC. Translation: CASSSPLHYNEQFF. Full variable domain (outside the CDR3, taken from reference TRBV7-9 and TRBJ2-1): DTGVSQNPRHKITKRGQNVTFRCDPISEHNRLYWYRQTLGQGPEFLTYFQNEAQLEKSRLLSDRFSAERPKGSFSTLEIQRTEQGDSAMYLCASSSPLHYNEQFFGPGTRLTVL.

The chain recombines TRBV15 with TRBJ1-4; D unresolved. Per germline, CDR1 LNHNV and CDR2 YYDKDF (reference sequence). The CDR3 runs 15 residues. V lost 0 bases to trimming and J lost 4 bases, with 9 bases between them. In DNA, the CDR3 is TGTGCCACCAGCAGAGAGGCAGTAGGTAATGAAAAACTGTTTTTT. It is translated as CATSREAVGNEKLFF.

V gene TRBV29-1 combines with J gene TRBJ2-7; 9 bases fit TRBD2. Germline lookup yields CDR1 SQVTM and CDR2 ANQGSEA. V lost 3 bases, J lost 3 bases, and 3 bases stayed unmatched. This CDR3 comprises 13 residues. The CDR3: CSVELAGFYEQYF. The CDR3 nucleotides are TGCAGCGTTGAGCTAGCGGGGTTCTACGAGCAGTACTTC.

The chain couples TRBV7-8 to TRBJ2-1; D unresolved. CDR3 length: 12 amino acids. V was trimmed by 5 bases and J by 10 bases, leaving 12 bases between them. Germline loops: CDR1 SGHVS, CDR2 FQNEAQ. The CDR3 region is CASSPAAPEQFF. For the CDR3, the DNA is TGTGCCAGCAGCCCGGCGGCACCCGAGCAGTTCTTC.

This CDR3 reads CASSGEGAPYEQYF. For the CDR3, the DNA is TGTGCCAGCAGCGGCGAGGGGGCGCCCTACGAGCAGTACTTC. The rearrangement links TRBV9 to TRBJ2-7, with 7 bases lining up with TRBD1. Germline V gene lookup returns CDR1 SGDLS and CDR2 YYNGEE. The CDR3 is made up of 14 amino acids. V shed 3 bases, J shed 2 bases, and the junction held 5 bases outside the gene matches.

This chain's CDR3 is CASSPRGFLNTEAFF. The DNA for the CDR3 is TGTGCCAGCAGTCCGCGGGGCTTTTTGAACACTGAAGCTTTCTTT. This rearrangement joins TRBV6-1 to TRBJ1-1, with D maybe TRBD1 (5 bases). Germline V CDR1 and CDR2: MNHNS, SASEGT. Trimming removed 5 bases at V and 0 bases at J, with 13 bases between. The CDR3 sequence is 15 residues long.

The chain carries TRBV24-1 and TRBJ1-2, with D hard to call. CDR1 and CDR2 from the germline V gene are KGHDR and SFDVKD. V lost 0 bases and J 8 bases, leaving 9 bases between the germline ends. This CDR3 is 13 amino acids long. CDR3 loop: CATSDLSGSGYTF. The CDR3 DNA is TGTGCCACCAGTGATTTGTCAGGCTCCGGCTACACCTTC.

The table lists this clonotype with a few counts. V and J are TRBV12-3 or TRBV12-4 and TRBJ2-1; 9 bases match TRBD1. The CDR3 consists of 17 residues. Losses at the gene ends were 3 bases for V and 4 bases for J; bases not matched to a gene: 10. The CDR3 loop reads CASSFPSVGQGYNEQFF. The CDR3 bases are TGTGCCAGCAGTTTTCCATCTGTAGGACAGGGGTACAATGAGCAGTTCTTC.

The V call is TRBV6-1, the J call TRBJ1-6; no clear D. CDR3 length: 11 amino acids. V lost 2 bases, J lost 12 bases, and 5 bases lay in between. Per germline, CDR1 MNHNS and CDR2 SASEGT. The CDR3 protein is CASSEIRPLHF. The CDR3 nucleotides read TGTGCCAGCAGTGAAATCCGACCCCTCCACTTT.

V and J are TRBV12-3 or TRBV12-4 and TRBJ1-2; a weak D match, TRBD1 (6 bases). Trimming stripped 10 bases from V and 8 bases from J, with 14 bases between. The CDR3 is made up of 11 amino acids. The CDR3 protein is CATLGGFGYTF. The CDR3 DNA follows: TGTGCCACCTTGGGGGGCTTCGGCTACACCTTC.

This clonotype was counted a few times. The J gene is TRBJ2-7, the V gene TRBV20-1; TRBD2 is a possible D gene (5 bases). Trimming left V 1 base short and J 0 bases short, with 7 bases between. The germline gives CDR1 DFQATT, CDR2 SNEGSKA (reference sequence). The CDR3 totals 13 residues. Here the CDR3 DNA reads TGCAGTGCTAGAGTCCGGGACTCCTACGAGCAGTACTTC. It translates to CSARVRDSYEQYF.

This rearrangement joins TRBV7-2 to TRBJ2-7, with D possibly TRBD2 on 5 matching bases. Germline values: CDR1 SGHTA, CDR2 FQGNSA. The CDR3 runs 15 residues. Trimming took off 5 bases at V and 2 bases at J, with 16 bases between the two ends. The CDR3 sequence is CASSPRPRAPYEQYF. The CDR3 DNA follows: TGTGCCAGCAGCCCCCGTCCGAGGGCCCCCTACGAGCAGTACTTC.

The chain recombines TRBV12-3 or TRBV12-4 with TRBJ1-1; the match to TRBD1 covers 8 bases. V was pared by 7 bases and J by 4 bases, with 8 bases of the junction left unmatched. This CDR3 contains 14 residues. CDR3 DNA sequence: TGTGCCAGCAAACTCCTGACAGGGGTCACTGAAGCTTTCTTT. Translation: CASKLLTGVTEAFF.

The J gene is TRBJ2-1, the V gene TRBV2; 8 nucleotides align to TRBD1. V dropped 6 bases and J dropped 2; count of bases not matched to a gene: 6. This CDR3 has 15 residues. Germline V lookup: CDR1 SNHLY, CDR2 FYNNEI. The DNA of the CDR3 is TGTGCCAGCAGGGGACAGGTTGGGGCCTACAATGAGCAGTTCTTC. The encoded protein is CASRGQVGAYNEQFF.

The chain uses TRBV29-1 and TRBJ2-1; D remains unclear. The length of the CDR3 is 15 residues. V was shortened by 3 bases and J by 0 bases, with 12 bases between the two germline ends. The germline V gene has CDR1 SQVTM and CDR2 ANQGSEA. CDR3 DNA sequence: TGCAGCGTTGAGTCAACGGTCAGCTCCTACAATGAGCAGTTCTTC. Amino acids: CSVESTVSSYNEQFF.

The CDR3 region has the DNA TGCGCCAGCAGCCAAGGGGGAAGGAATTCACCCCTCCACTTT. Amino acid sequence: CASSQGGRNSPLHF. The rearrangement links TRBV4-3 to TRBJ1-6; D is unclear. Germline V gives CDR1 LGHNA, CDR2 YSLEER. Trimming removed 1 base at V and 7 bases at J, with 8 bases between. The CDR3 sequence is 14 residues long.

V gene TRBV7-9 combines with J gene TRBJ2-1, with 10 nucleotides matching TRBD2. Germline CDR1 and CDR2: SEHNR and FQNEAQ (reference sequence). The CDR3 covers 17 residues. The V and J ends lost 4 bases and 0 bases, in that order; junction bases with no gene match: 6. The CDR3: CASSSSPSGSSYNEQFF. As DNA, the CDR3 is TGTGCCAGCAGCTCAAGCCCTAGCGGGAGCTCCTACAATGAGCAGTTCTTC.

This clonotype was recorded once. The rearrangement links TRBV10-3 to TRBJ1-4; possible D gene TRBD1, 5 bases. V lost 2 bases to trimming and J lost 7 bases, with 8 bases between them. CDR1 and CDR2 from the germline V gene are ENHRY and SYGVKD. The CDR3 consists of 13 residues. The CDR3 protein is CAISEGRGEKLFF. The CDR3, as DNA: TGTGCCATCAGTGAGGGGAGGGGTGAAAAACTGTTTTTT.

The chain combines TRBV29-1 with TRBJ1-1; weak D call: TRBD1 (5 bases). Germline lookup yields CDR1 SQVTM and CDR2 ANQGSEA. The V end was cut by 4 bases, the J end by 3 bases, with 12 bases between. The CDR3 runs to 13 residues. The CDR3 DNA reads as TGCAGCGTTGCGGTGGGGCGTGACACTGAAGCTTTCTTT. It encodes CSVAVGRDTEAFF.

A word on this clonotype: No DNA is shown, since the ends of the CDR3 on it are uncertain; the CDR3 is the one TCRdb lists. This chain uses TRBV29-1 with TRBJ1-1; whether TRBD1, the table's D call, matches the DNA was not checked. Germline values: CDR1 SQVTM, CDR2 ANQGSEA. The CDR3 contains 13 residues when both ends are counted. The CDR3 sequence: CSVVGQGNTEALF.

V is TRBV5-1 and J is TRBJ2-1; D perhaps matches TRBD2 (5 bases). Trimming left V 0 bases short and J 0 bases short, with 7 bases between. The CDR3 is 15 amino acids. The germline CDR1 and CDR2 sequences are SGHRS and YFSETQ. The CDR3 region has the DNA TGCGCCAGCAGCTTGGCGCTAGCCTCCTACAATGAGCAGTTCTTC. Protein: CASSLALASYNEQFF.

The chain recombines TRBV12-3 or TRBV12-4 with TRBJ2-1; tentatively, D is TRBD2 (6 bases). This CDR3 is built from 13 residues. Trimming cost V 3 bases and J 4 bases, with 7 bases left between them. The CDR3 sequence is CASSFAGYNEQFF. The CDR3 nucleotides read TGTGCCAGCAGTTTCGCGGGGTACAATGAGCAGTTCTTC.

The chain has TRBV10-2 and TRBJ2-7; 12 bases agree with TRBD2. V was pared by 8 bases and J by 5 bases, with 4 bases of the junction left unmatched. Germline values: CDR1 WSHSY, CDR2 SAAADI. This CDR3 comprises 13 residues. CDR3 DNA: TGCGCCAGCCGACTAGCGGGGGAGGACGAGCAGTACTTC. It codes for CASRLAGEDEQYF.

The chain uses TRBV6-4 and TRBJ2-2; 9 positions agree with TRBD2. The trim removed 2 bases at V and 7 bases at J, leaving 8 bases unmatched. CDR3 size: 16 residues. The germline V gene has CDR1 MRHNA and CDR2 SNTAGT. The CDR3 DNA sequence: TGTGCCAGCAGTGACGCGGGGGGGACAGATGGCGGGGAGCTGTTTTTT. This sequence encodes CASSDAGGTDGGELFF.

This chain links TRBV5-1 with TRBJ2-7, with D perhaps matching TRBD1 (6 bases). V lost 7 bases to trimming and J lost 5 bases, with 16 bases between them. Germline CDR1 is SGHRS and CDR2 is YFSETQ. This CDR3 has 13 residues. The CDR3 here is CASSAGRGDEQYF. The CDR3 region has the DNA TGCGCCAGCTCCGCCGGCAGGGGCGACGAGCAGTACTTC.

This clonotype was counted a single time. The chain carries TRBV20-1 and TRBJ2-7, with 7 bases that match TRBD2. V shed 3 bases, J shed 5 bases, and the junction held 7 bases outside the gene matches. There are 13 residues in the CDR3. From germline, CDR1 is DFQATT and CDR2 SNEGSKA (reference sequence). The CDR3 spells CSARLAGVNEQYF. Here the CDR3 DNA reads TGCAGTGCTAGGTTGGCGGGAGTTAACGAGCAGTACTTC.

As concerns this clonotype: The junction shows a germline mismatch at one end, possibly a read error. This rearrangement joins TRBV7-7 to TRBJ2-1, with 13 bases identical to TRBD2. Germline-derived CDR1 and CDR2 are SSHAT and FNYEAQ (reference sequence). The CDR3 sequence is 15 residues long. CDR3 in amino acids: CASSPGLAGRNEQFF. The CDR3 region has the DNA TGTGCTAGCAGCCCGGGACTAGCGGGAAGGAATGAGCAGTTCTTC.

The chain links TRBV19 to TRBJ1-1, with a possible D match to TRBD1 (5 bases). CDR3 size: 16 residues. V lost 6 bases to trimming and J lost 0 bases, with 17 bases between them. The germline V gene has CDR1 LNHDA and CDR2 SQIVND (reference sequence). The CDR3 is CASRLGPTYMNTEAFF. The DNA of the CDR3 is TGTGCCAGTAGACTGGGACCGACATACATGAACACTGAAGCTTTCTTT.